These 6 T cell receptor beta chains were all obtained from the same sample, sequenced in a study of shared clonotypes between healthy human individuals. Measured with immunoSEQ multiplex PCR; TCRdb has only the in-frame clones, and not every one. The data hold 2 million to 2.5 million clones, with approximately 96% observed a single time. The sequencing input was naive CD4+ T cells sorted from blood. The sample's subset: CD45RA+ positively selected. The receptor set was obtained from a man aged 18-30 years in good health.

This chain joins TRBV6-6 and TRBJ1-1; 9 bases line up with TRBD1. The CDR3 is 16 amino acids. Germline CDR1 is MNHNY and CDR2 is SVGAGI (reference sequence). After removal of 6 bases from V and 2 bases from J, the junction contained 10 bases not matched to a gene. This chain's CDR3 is CASSSTGGLINTEAFF. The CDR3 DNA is TGTGCCAGCAGCTCGACAGGGGGGCTCATTAACACTGAAGCTTTCTTT.

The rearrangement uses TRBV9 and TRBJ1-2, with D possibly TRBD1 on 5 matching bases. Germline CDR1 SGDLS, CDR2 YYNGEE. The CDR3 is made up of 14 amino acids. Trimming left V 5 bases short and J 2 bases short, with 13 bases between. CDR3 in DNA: TGTGCCAGCAGTCTCGGGACGGAGAACTATGGCTACACCTTC. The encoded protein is CASSLGTENYGYTF.

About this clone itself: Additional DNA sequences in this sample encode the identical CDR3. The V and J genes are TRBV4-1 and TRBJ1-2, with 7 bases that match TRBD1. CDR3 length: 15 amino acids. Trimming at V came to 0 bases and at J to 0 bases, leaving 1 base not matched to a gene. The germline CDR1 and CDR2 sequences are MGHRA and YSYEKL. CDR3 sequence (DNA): TGCGCCAGCAGCCAAGAGACAGGGTCTAACTATGGCTACACCTTC. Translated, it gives CASSQETGSNYGYTF.

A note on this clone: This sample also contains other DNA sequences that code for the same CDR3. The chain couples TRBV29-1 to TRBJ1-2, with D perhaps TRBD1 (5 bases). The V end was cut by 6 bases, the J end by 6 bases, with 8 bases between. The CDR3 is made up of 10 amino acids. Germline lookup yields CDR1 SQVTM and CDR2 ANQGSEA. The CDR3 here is CSVGTDGYTF. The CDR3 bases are TGCAGCGTCGGGACTGATGGCTACACCTTC.

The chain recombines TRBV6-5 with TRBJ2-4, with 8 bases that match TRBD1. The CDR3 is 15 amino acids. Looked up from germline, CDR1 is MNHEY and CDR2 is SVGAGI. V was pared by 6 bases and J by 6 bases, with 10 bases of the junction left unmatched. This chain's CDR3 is CASRAGTGGLNIQYF. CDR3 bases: TGTGCCAGCAGAGCCGGGACAGGAGGTTTAAACATTCAGTACTTC.

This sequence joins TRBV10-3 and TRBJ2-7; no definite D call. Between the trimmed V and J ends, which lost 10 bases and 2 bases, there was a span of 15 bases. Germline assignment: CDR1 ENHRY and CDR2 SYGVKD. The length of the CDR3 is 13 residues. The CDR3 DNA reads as TGTGCCACCCAGGACGGCGCTCCCTACGAGCAGTACTTC. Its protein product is CATQDGAPYEQYF.